This T cell receptor (beta chain) was captured in a study of T cells after yellow fever vaccination. Study-level results: After the booster, over 95% of CD4 and more than 85% of CD8 primary-response clones were re-detected.

They built TCR cDNA with 5'RACE template switching, a step that put in a universal primer site and UMIs. From the 5' RACE reads, TCRdb called clonotypes with MiXCR, one entry per CDR3 protein. The sample includes 510,000 or so distinct CDR3 sequences, over 15% of them seen just once. This clonotype turned up a few times. Its antigen is not known. The CDR3 sequence is 14 residues long. Germline CDR1 and CDR2: SQVTM and ANQGSEA. V lost 4 bases, J lost 1 base, and 11 bases lay in between. This TCR was sampled from a man younger than 40 who received the YFV17D yellow fever vaccine. The rearrangement joins TRBV29-1 to TRBJ2-1; D is possibly TRBD1 (6 bases). Sequences were derived from PBMCs, sampled 15 days after the yellow fever booster vaccination. CDR3 residues: CSVAGTNSYNEQFF. DNA for the CDR3: TGCAGCGTTGCCGGGACAAATTCCTACAATGAGCAGTTCTTC.